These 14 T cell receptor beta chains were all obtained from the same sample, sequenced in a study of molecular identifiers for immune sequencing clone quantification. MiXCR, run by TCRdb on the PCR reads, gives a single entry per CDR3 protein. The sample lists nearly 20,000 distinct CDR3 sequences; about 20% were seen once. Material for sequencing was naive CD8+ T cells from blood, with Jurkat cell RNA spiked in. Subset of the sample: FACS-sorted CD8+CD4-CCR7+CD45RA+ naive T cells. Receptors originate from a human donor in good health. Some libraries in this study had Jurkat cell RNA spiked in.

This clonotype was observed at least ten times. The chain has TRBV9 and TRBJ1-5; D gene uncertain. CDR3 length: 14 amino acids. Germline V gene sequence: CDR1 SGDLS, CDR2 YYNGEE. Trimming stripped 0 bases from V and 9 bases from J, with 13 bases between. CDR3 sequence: CASSVGSALLPQHF. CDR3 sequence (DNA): TGTGCCAGCAGCGTAGGCTCAGCTTTGTTGCCCCAGCATTTT.

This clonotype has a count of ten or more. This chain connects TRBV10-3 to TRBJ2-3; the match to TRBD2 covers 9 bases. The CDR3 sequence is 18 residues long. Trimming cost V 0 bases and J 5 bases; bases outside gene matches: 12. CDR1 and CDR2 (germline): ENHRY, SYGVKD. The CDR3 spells CAISESYGNSGSGDTQYF. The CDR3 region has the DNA TGTGCCATCAGTGAGTCCTATGGGAATAGCGGGAGTGGAGATACGCAGTATTTT.

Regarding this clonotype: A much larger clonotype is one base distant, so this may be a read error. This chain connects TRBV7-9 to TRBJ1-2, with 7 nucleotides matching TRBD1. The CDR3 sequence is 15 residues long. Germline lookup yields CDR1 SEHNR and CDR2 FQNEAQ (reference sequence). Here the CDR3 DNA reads TGTGCCAGCAGCTTATCGGAGGGGGCTGACTATGGCTACGCCTTC. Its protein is CASSLSEGADYGYAF.

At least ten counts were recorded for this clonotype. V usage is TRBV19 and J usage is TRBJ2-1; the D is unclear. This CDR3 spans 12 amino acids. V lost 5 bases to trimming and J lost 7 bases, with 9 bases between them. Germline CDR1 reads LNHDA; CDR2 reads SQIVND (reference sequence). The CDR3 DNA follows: TGTGCCAGTAGTCCGACGCCAAATGAGCAGTTCTTC. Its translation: CASSPTPNEQFF.

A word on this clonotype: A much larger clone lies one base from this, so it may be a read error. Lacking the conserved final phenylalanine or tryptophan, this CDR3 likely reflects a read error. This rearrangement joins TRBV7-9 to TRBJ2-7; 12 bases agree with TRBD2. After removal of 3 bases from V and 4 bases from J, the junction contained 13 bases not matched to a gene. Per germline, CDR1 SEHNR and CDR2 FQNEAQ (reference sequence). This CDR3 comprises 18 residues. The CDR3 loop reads CASSLPPGSGTSGYEQYL. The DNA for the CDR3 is TGTGCCAGCAGCTTGCCACCCGGTTCCGGGACTAGCGGGTACGAGCAGTACCTC.

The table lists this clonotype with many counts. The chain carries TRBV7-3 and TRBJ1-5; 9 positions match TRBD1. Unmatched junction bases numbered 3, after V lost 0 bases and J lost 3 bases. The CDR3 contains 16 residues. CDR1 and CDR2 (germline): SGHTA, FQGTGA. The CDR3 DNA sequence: TGTGCCAGCAGCTTAACCGGGACAGGGAACAATCAGCCCCAGCATTTT. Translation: CASSLTGTGNNQPQHF. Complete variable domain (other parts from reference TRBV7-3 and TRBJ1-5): GAGVSQTPSNKVTEKGKYVELRCDPISGHTALYWYRQSLGQGPEFLIYFQGTGAADDSGLPNDRFFAVRPEGSVSTLKIQRTERGDSAVYLCASSLTGTGNNQPQHFGDGTRLSIL.

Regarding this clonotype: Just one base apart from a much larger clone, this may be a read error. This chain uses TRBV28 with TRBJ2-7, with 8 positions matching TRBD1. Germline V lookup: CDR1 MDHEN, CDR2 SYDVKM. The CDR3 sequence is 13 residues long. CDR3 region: CASSKDRASEQCF. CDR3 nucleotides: TGTGCCAGCAGTAAGGACAGGGCCAGCGAGCAGTGCTTC.

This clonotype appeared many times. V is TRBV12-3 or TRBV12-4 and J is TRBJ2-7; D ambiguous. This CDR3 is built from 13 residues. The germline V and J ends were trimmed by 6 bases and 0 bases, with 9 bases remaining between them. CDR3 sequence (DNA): TGTGCCAGCAGCGTAGGGCCCTCCTACGAGCAGTACTTC. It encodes CASSVGPSYEQYF.

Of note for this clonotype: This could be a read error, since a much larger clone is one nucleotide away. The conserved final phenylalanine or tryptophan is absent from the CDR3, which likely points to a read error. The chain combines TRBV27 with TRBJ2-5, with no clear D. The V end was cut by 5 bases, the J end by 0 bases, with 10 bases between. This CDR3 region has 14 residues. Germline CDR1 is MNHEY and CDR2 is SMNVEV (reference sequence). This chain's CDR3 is CASSPRPYQETQYY. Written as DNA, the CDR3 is TGTGCCAGCAGTCCGCGACCGTACCAAGAGACCCAGTACTAC.

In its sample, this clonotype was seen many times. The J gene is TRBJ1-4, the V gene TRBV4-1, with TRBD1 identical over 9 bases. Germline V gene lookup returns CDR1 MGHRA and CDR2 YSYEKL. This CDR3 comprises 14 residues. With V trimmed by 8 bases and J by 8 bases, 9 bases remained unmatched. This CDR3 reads CASCRTGVGEKLFF. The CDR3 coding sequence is TGCGCCAGCTGCAGGACAGGGGTTGGGGAAAAACTGTTTTTT.

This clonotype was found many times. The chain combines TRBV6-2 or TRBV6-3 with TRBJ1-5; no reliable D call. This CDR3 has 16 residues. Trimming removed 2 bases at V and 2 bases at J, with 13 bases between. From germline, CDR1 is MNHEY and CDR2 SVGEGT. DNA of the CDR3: TGTGCCAGCAGTTACAGTTCAGGTTGGGGCAATCAGCCCCAGCATTTT. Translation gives CASSYSSGWGNQPQHF.

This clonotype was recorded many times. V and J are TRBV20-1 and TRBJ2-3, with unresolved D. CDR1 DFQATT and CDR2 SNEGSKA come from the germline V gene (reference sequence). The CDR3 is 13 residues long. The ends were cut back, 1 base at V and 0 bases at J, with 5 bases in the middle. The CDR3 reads CSARVESTDTQYF. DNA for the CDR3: TGCAGTGCTAGAGTGGAGAGCACAGATACGCAGTATTTT.

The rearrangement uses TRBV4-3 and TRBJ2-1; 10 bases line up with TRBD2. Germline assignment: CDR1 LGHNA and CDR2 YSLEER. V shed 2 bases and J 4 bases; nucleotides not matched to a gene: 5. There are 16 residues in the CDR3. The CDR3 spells CASSQTGTSEYNEQFF. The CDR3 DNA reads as TGCGCCAGCAGCCAAACAGGGACTAGCGAATACAATGAGCAGTTCTTC.

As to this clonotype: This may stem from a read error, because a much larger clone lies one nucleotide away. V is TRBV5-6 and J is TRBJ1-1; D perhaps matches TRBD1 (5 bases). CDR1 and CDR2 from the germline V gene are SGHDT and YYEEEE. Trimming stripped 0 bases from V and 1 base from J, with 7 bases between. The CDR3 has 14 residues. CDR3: CASSLGQPNTEAFF. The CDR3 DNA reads TGTGCCAGCAGCTTGGGACAGCCGAACACTGAAGCTTTCTTT.